This entry lists 12 T cell receptor beta chains sequenced from one sample in a study of control samples from healthy donors and cancer patients. The assay was immunoSEQ multiplex PCR, and TCRdb's table has in-frame clones only and misses some. The sample carries more than 150,000 clones, roughly 92% recorded once. Material: blood. Receptor source: a man aged 45 to 65 in good health.

The chain uses TRBV19 and TRBJ2-3, with TRBD2 matching over 13 bases. Losses at the gene ends were 7 bases for V and 5 bases for J; bases not matched to a gene: 12. This CDR3 is built from 17 residues. Looked up from germline, CDR1 is LNHDA and CDR2 is SQIVND (reference sequence). The CDR3 DNA reads TGTGCCAGTACCACACCTGGACTAGCGGGAGTGGAAGATACGCAGTATTTT. Residues: CASTTPGLAGVEDTQYF.

The chain employs TRBV2 and TRBJ1-4; D perhaps matches TRBD1 (5 bases). The V end was cut by 5 bases, the J end by 2 bases, with 9 bases between. The CDR3 covers 14 residues. CDR1 is SNHLY, CDR2 FYNNEI, per germline. The DNA for the CDR3 is TGTGCCAGCAGTTCCGGGGGGACTAATGAAAAACTGTTTTTT. Protein sequence: CASSSGGTNEKLFF. Full variable domain (remainder filled in from reference TRBV2 and TRBJ1-4): EPEVTQTPSHQVTQMGQEVILRCVPISNHLYFYWYRQILGQKVEFLVSFYNNEISEKSEIFDDQFSVERPDGSNFTLKIRSTKLEDSAMYFCASSSGGTNEKLFFGSGTQLSVL.

CDR3 DNA: TGTGCCATCAGTGAGAGTCTTGGGACAGGGTCGACCGGGGCCAACGTCCTGACTTTC. Amino acid sequence: CAISESLGTGSTGANVLTF. V usage is TRBV10-3 and J usage is TRBJ2-6, with 9 positions matching TRBD1. The germline V gene has CDR1 ENHRY and CDR2 SYGVKD. The CDR3 has 19 amino acids. V lost 2 bases to trimming and J lost 4 bases; unmatched junction nucleotides: 12.

The rearrangement uses TRBV29-1 and TRBJ2-2, with TRBD2 matching 7 bases. CDR3 length: 12 amino acids. CDR1 and CDR2 from the germline V gene are SQVTM and ANQGSEA. Germline trimming cut 5 bases from V and 7 bases from J; bases unmatched to any gene: 4. The CDR3 DNA follows: TGCAGCGTTCAAAGGGAGGGCGGGGAGCTGTTTTTT. Amino acids: CSVQREGGELFF.

The chain uses TRBV10-3 and TRBJ2-3; D possibly matches TRBD1 or TRBD2 (6 bases each). Between the trimmed V and J ends, which lost 6 bases and 1 base, there was a span of 11 bases. The CDR3 is 14 amino acids. In germline, CDR1 is ENHRY, CDR2 SYGVKD. The CDR3 region is CAIRQGGGTDTQYF. The CDR3 DNA reads TGTGCCATCAGACAGGGCGGGGGCACAGATACGCAGTATTTT.

The V gene is TRBV28, the J gene TRBJ2-7; the D gene is possibly TRBD2 (7 bases). CDR3 length: 14 residues. Germline lookup yields CDR1 MDHEN and CDR2 SYDVKM. With 8 bases removed from V and 0 bases from J, the gap between germline ends came to 14 bases. In DNA form, the CDR3 reads TGTGCCAGCCAAGGGGGGGGCTTCTCCTACGAGCAGTACTTC. Amino acids: CASQGGGFSYEQYF.

This sequence joins TRBV11-3 and TRBJ2-3; D possibly corresponds to TRBD2 (5 bases). V was shortened by 0 bases and J by 4 bases, with 8 bases between the two germline ends. There are 14 residues in the CDR3. CDR1 and CDR2 (germline): SGHNT, YENEEA. CDR3 coding DNA: TGTGCCAGCAGCTTAGACGGGAACCCAGATACGCAGTATTTT. It is translated as CASSLDGNPDTQYF.

The chain has TRBV7-9 and TRBJ1-1, with TRBD1 matching 9 bases. Trimming cost V 3 bases and J 4 bases; bases outside gene matches: 9. The CDR3 extends over 16 amino acids. Germline CDR1 SEHNR, CDR2 FQNEAQ (reference sequence). CDR3 sequence (DNA): TGTGCCAGCAGCTTGGGACAGGGACTTTTGTTCACTGAAGCTTTCTTT. Its protein product is CASSLGQGLLFTEAFF.

On this clone itself: At one of its ends the junction is not consistent with the germline gene, which may arise from a read error. The chain is built from TRBV5-1 and TRBJ1-2; no firm D call. The CDR3 sequence is 13 residues long. The germline gives CDR1 SGHRS, CDR2 YFSETQ. CDR3 sequence (DNA): TGCGCCAGCAGCTTGGGAAATAACCATGGCTACACCTTC. This sequence encodes CASSLGNNHGYTF. Variable domain in full (rest from reference TRBV5-1 and TRBJ1-2): KAGVTQTPRYLIKTRGQQVTLSCSPISGHRSVSWYQQTPGQGLQFLFEYFSETQRNKGNFPGRFSGRQFSNSRSEMNVSTLELGDSALYLCASSLGNNHGYTFGSGTRLTVV.

In the case of this clone: Other DNA sequences from this sample encode an identical CDR3 as well. V is TRBV27 and J is TRBJ2-3; D is uncertain. The CDR3 is 14 amino acids. V lost 2 bases, J lost 1 base, and 7 bases lay in between. The germline gives CDR1 MNHEY, CDR2 SMNVEV (reference sequence). CDR3 amino acids: CASSLGPGTDTQYF. The CDR3 region has the DNA TGTGCCAGCAGTTTAGGGCCTGGCACAGATACGCAGTATTTT.

The chain couples TRBV3-1 (or the pseudogene TRBV3-2) to TRBJ1-1, with D possibly matching TRBD1 (6 bases). Between the trimmed V and J ends, which lost 2 bases and 7 bases, there was a span of 11 bases. This CDR3 is built from 13 residues. CDR1 is LGHDT, CDR2 YNNKEL, per germline (reference sequence). The chain's CDR3 is CASSQHRVDEAFF. DNA for the CDR3: TGTGCCAGCAGCCAACACAGGGTTGATGAAGCTTTCTTT.

The sample holds one count of this clone. V and J are TRBV10-3 and TRBJ2-3, with D tentatively TRBD1 (5 bases). Germline V gene sequence: CDR1 ENHRY, CDR2 SYGVKD. Between the trimmed V and J ends, which lost 0 bases and 1 base, there was a span of 11 bases. This CDR3 is 16 amino acids long. For the CDR3, the DNA is TGTGCCATCAGTGAGTCGATGGGGCAACGCACAGATACGCAGTATTTT. It translates to CAISESMGQRTDTQYF.